The 29 T cell receptor beta chains reported below all come from one sample, sequenced in a study of blood T cells in healthy people across ages. A second about 7 to 12 cycle PCR used barcoded and J-beta primers. TCRdb re-derived calls from the 5' RACE reads in MiXCR, one entry per CDR3 protein. The sample carries fewer than 950,000 distinct CDR3 sequences, roughly 40% recorded once. The sequenced sample was blood. Receptors originate from a man between 18 and 29 years old in good health.

The CDR3 reads CASRVKYYEQFF. The CDR3 nucleotides are TGTGCCAGCAGGGTCAAGTACTACGAGCAGTTCTTC. The gene calls are TRBV6-4 and TRBJ2-1; D ambiguous. Germline V gives CDR1 MRHNA, CDR2 SNTAGT. V dropped 6 bases and J dropped 10 bases, with 13 bases sitting between them. CDR3 length: 12 residues.

This clonotype was detected many times. The chain uses TRBV20-1 and TRBJ2-5, with 8 nucleotides matching TRBD1. CDR3 length: 14 amino acids. Germline values: CDR1 DFQATT, CDR2 SNEGSKA (reference sequence). V lost 1 base and J lost 1; bases outside the gene matches: 2. The DNA of the CDR3 is TGCAGTGCTAGAGGACAGGGGACCCAAGAGACCCAGTACTTC. Residues: CSARGQGTQETQYF.

Notes on this clonotype: A much larger clone lies a single base off, so this may be a read error. The genes are TRBV5-1 and TRBJ2-5; D may be TRBD1 (5 bases). Between the trimmed V and J ends, which lost 0 bases and 11 bases, there was a span of 17 bases. This CDR3 contains 14 residues. Germline V CDR1 and CDR2: SGHRS, YFSETQ. The chain's CDR3 is CASSLGPDSNEQYF. The CDR3 nucleotides are TGCGCCAGCAGCTTGGGTCCAGACAGCAATGAGCAGTACTTC.

The chain joins TRBV7-2 to TRBJ2-3; 11 nucleotides agree with TRBD1. This CDR3 region has 16 residues. J was trimmed by 1 base and V by 5 bases; bases with no gene match: 5. Germline-derived CDR1 and CDR2 are SGHTA and FQGNSA. This chain's CDR3 is CASSGGTGGGTDTQYF. The CDR3 DNA sequence: TGTGCCAGCAGCGGCGGGACAGGGGGTGGCACAGATACGCAGTATTTT.

The genes are TRBV7-6 and TRBJ2-2, with 9 bases matching TRBD1. With 5 bases clipped from V and 6 bases from J, the junction kept 7 bases outside the gene matches. CDR1 and CDR2 from the germline V gene are SGHVS and FNYEAQ. The CDR3 has 15 residues. The CDR3 DNA is TGTGCCAGCAGCCAAACCGGGACAGGGTCCGGGGAGCTGTTTTTT. Residues: CASSQTGTGSGELFF.

This clonotype was detected a few times. The chain recombines TRBV2 with TRBJ1-5; D possibly corresponds to TRBD1 (5 bases). Germline CDR1 SNHLY, CDR2 FYNNEI. V was trimmed by 4 bases and J by 2 bases, leaving 12 bases between them. The CDR3 covers 15 residues. Here the CDR3 reads CASSGPRGRNQPQHF. CDR3 sequence (DNA): TGTGCCAGCAGTGGTCCAAGGGGTCGCAATCAGCCCCAGCATTTT.

This clonotype was seen a handful of times. The chain has TRBV27 and TRBJ1-5, with D tentatively TRBD1 (5 bases). V lost 2 bases to trimming and J lost 15 bases, with 14 bases between them. CDR1 and CDR2 from the germline V gene are MNHEY and SMNVEV (reference sequence). The CDR3 runs 12 residues. The CDR3, as DNA: TGTGCCAGCAGTTTAGGTGGGGCCCAATGGCATTTT. It is translated as CASSLGGAQWHF.

The chain uses TRBV2 and TRBJ1-1; D is perhaps TRBD1 (5 bases). The length of the CDR3 is 13 residues. V lost 8 bases, J lost 1 base, and 11 bases lay in between. Germline V CDR1 and CDR2: SNHLY, FYNNEI. In DNA, the CDR3 is TGTGCCAGCGGTCGGGGGGGGAACACTGAAGCTTTCTTT. Translating it yields CASGRGGNTEAFF.

The V call is TRBV5-6, the J call TRBJ1-5; TRBD1 aligns across 8 bases. This CDR3 is 15 amino acids long. CDR1 SGHDT and CDR2 YYEEEE come from the germline V gene. The V segment lost 3 bases and the J segment 5 bases; nucleotides outside the gene matches: 7. As DNA, the CDR3 is TGTGCCAGCAGCTACTCCCCGACAGGGGATCAGCCCCAGCATTTT. Residues: CASSYSPTGDQPQHF.

The genes are TRBV10-3 and TRBJ2-3; D remains unclear. The CDR3 runs 14 residues. Germline CDR1 is ENHRY and CDR2 is SYGVKD. Trimming took 2 bases from V and 4 from J, leaving 10 bases between them. The CDR3 protein is CAISERVESDTQYF. In DNA, the CDR3 is TGTGCCATCAGTGAGCGGGTGGAGTCAGATACGCAGTATTTT.

This clonotype was found many times. J is TRBJ1-5 and V is TRBV12-3 or TRBV12-4; D call uncertain. The CDR3 runs 14 residues. Between the trimmed V and J ends, which lost 5 bases and 7 bases, there was a span of 15 bases. CDR3 bases: TGTGCCAGCAGTCCCCGACACGGCGGACAGCCCCAGCATTTT. It yields the protein CASSPRHGGQPQHF.

This clonotype was counted only a few times. V is TRBV27 and J is TRBJ2-5; 7 nucleotides line up with TRBD1. V dropped 5 bases and J dropped 11; count of bases not matched to a gene: 11. The CDR3 contains 13 residues. Germline V gene data show CDR1 as MNHEY and CDR2 as SMNVEV (reference sequence). The CDR3 is CASSPKGAREQYF. As DNA, the CDR3 is TGTGCCAGCAGTCCCAAGGGGGCCCGAGAGCAGTACTTC.

This clonotype was detected ten times or more. The rearrangement joins TRBV14 to TRBJ2-7; either TRBD1 or TRBD2 may supply D (6 bases each). Trimming cost V 3 bases and J 0 bases, with 9 bases left between them. CDR1 and CDR2 (germline): SGHDN, FVKESK. There are 14 residues in the CDR3. CDR3 protein: CASSHGGGSYEQYF. The CDR3 DNA reads as TGTGCCAGCAGCCATGGAGGGGGCTCCTACGAGCAGTACTTC.

This clonotype has a count of ten or more. The rearrangement joins TRBV12-3 or TRBV12-4 to TRBJ2-4, with a possible D match to TRBD2 (5 bases). There are 14 residues in the CDR3. V was cut by 3 bases and J by 8 bases, with 14 bases left in between. The CDR3 region has the DNA TGTGCCAGCAGTTTCGGGGTAGCGAGAGACATTCAGTACTTC. Residues: CASSFGVARDIQYF.

Comments on this clonotype: A much larger clone sits a single nucleotide away, making a read error possible. The gene calls are TRBV11-2 and TRBJ2-5, with TRBD1 identical over 7 bases. Germline V lookup: CDR1 SGHAT, CDR2 FQNNGV. This CDR3 spans 15 amino acids. V lost 5 bases and J lost 11; bases outside the gene matches: 17. The CDR3 DNA sequence: TGTGCCAGCAGCGCGGACAGGACGTCCTACAATGAGCAGTACTTC. It translates to CASSADRTSYNEQYF.

The CDR3 spells CASSTKGLVDEQFF. The CDR3 nucleotides are TGTGCCAGCAGCACCAAGGGACTAGTCGATGAGCAGTTCTTC. V gene TRBV7-6 combines with J gene TRBJ2-1; 8 bases fit TRBD2. The CDR3 extends over 14 amino acids. After removal of 5 bases from V and 8 bases from J, the junction contained 8 bases not matched to a gene. Germline CDR1 is SGHVS and CDR2 is FNYEAQ.

V gene TRBV18 combines with J gene TRBJ2-1; maybe TRBD2 (6 bases). V was cut by 4 bases and J by 8 bases, with 21 bases left in between. Germline-derived CDR1 and CDR2 are KGHSH and LQKENI. This CDR3 region has 16 residues. The CDR3 nucleotides are TGTGCCAGCTCACTTACGGACATTGCGGGGCAAGATGAGCAGTTCTTC. Translating gives CASSLTDIAGQDEQFF.

Note on this clonotype: With a much larger clone just one base away, this may be a read error. In DNA form, the CDR3 reads TGTGCCAGCAGTTTATTCGCCCAAGAGACCCAGTTCTTC. This translates into CASSLFAQETQFF. The chain couples TRBV12-3 or TRBV12-4 to TRBJ2-1; unclear D gene. This CDR3 has 13 residues. V gave up 2 bases and J gave up 13 bases, with 15 bases separating them.

This clonotype was found many times. The chain recombines TRBV4-2 with TRBJ2-7, with D possibly TRBD1 on 6 matching bases. The V end was cut by 0 bases, the J end by 2 bases, with 8 bases between. The CDR3 runs 14 residues. Germline V gene data show CDR1 as LGHNA and CDR2 as YNFKEQ. The DNA for the CDR3 is TGTGCCAGCAGCCAAGAGACAGGACCCTACGAGCAGTACTTC. It translates to CASSQETGPYEQYF.

This clonotype was counted a single time. The chain combines TRBV7-3 with TRBJ1-2; possibly TRBD1 for D (6 bases). CDR1 is SGHTA, CDR2 FQGTGA, per germline. V dropped 5 bases and J dropped 13 bases, with 20 bases sitting between them. This CDR3 has 13 residues. CDR3 sequence (DNA): TGTGCCAGCAGCCCGCAACTACAGGGTGCAGTCACCTTC. It translates to CASSPQLQGAVTF. The whole variable domain, filled in from reference TRBV7-3 and TRBJ1-2, reads GAGVSQTPSNKVTEKGKYVELRCDPISGHTALYWYRQSLGQGPEFLIYFQGTGAADDSGLPNDRFFAVRPEGSVSTLKIQRTERGDSAVYLCASSPQLQGAVTFGSGTRLTVV.

This clonotype was counted many times. The J gene is TRBJ1-4, the V gene TRBV20-1; D perhaps matches TRBD1 (5 bases). The V gene's germline CDR1 is DFQATT and CDR2 SNEGSKA (reference sequence). The CDR3 extends over 13 amino acids. V lost 0 bases to trimming and J lost 6 bases, with 8 bases between them. As DNA, the CDR3 is TGCAGTGCTAGAGATTTGACAGATGAAAAACTGTTTTTT. This translates into CSARDLTDEKLFF.

CDR3 coding DNA: TGTGCCATCAGGACCGGACTAGCGGGGGGGCTAGGTGAGCAGTTCTTC. This gives the protein CAIRTGLAGGLGEQFF. J is TRBJ2-1 and V is TRBV10-3; 15 bases line up with TRBD2. This CDR3 is built from 16 residues. With 6 bases clipped from V and 9 bases from J, the junction kept 9 bases outside the gene matches. Germline CDR1 reads ENHRY; CDR2 reads SYGVKD.

This clonotype was recorded a few times. The chain is built from TRBV6-2 or TRBV6-3 and TRBJ1-1, with D possibly being TRBD1 (6 bases). The ends were cut back, 8 bases at V and 1 base at J, with 14 bases in the middle. The CDR3 is 14 amino acids. Germline V lookup: CDR1 MNHEY, CDR2 SVGEGT. CDR3 nucleotide sequence: TGTGCCAGCCAGTCGGGACACCCGAACACTGAAGCTTTCTTT. Its translation: CASQSGHPNTEAFF.

In its sample, this clonotype was seen a few times. This sequence joins TRBV6-5 and TRBJ1-2, with TRBD1 matching 7 bases. The CDR3 covers 14 residues. Trimming removed 6 bases from V and 8 bases from J; junction bases left unmatched: 12. The V gene's germline CDR1 is MNHEY and CDR2 SVGAGI. In DNA form, the CDR3 reads TGTGCCAGCAGCCGGTCCCGACAGGGCGCGGGCTACACCTTC. The encoded protein is CASSRSRQGAGYTF.

This clonotype was recorded a few times. This rearrangement joins TRBV7-2 to TRBJ2-1; perhaps TRBD2 as D (6 bases). Germline CDR1 reads SGHTA; CDR2 reads FQGNSA. The CDR3 spans 17 residues. V was clipped by 4 bases and J by 2 bases, with 18 bases between them. The CDR3 reads CASSSAGGSNPYNEQFF. In nucleotides, the CDR3 is TGTGCCAGCAGCTCCGCCGGGGGTAGTAATCCCTACAATGAGCAGTTCTTC.

The chain has TRBV5-1 and TRBJ1-2; possible D gene TRBD1, 6 bases. The CDR3 is 19 residues long. CDR1 and CDR2 from the germline V gene are SGHRS and YFSETQ. The V and J ends lost 0 bases and 6 bases respectively, with 27 bases between them. CDR3: CASSLAPIRGGYVGHGYTF. The CDR3, as DNA: TGCGCCAGCAGCTTGGCCCCCATTAGGGGGGGATATGTGGGCCATGGCTACACCTTC.

There are many counts of this clonotype. The chain carries TRBV11-2 and TRBJ2-5, with D tentatively TRBD2 (6 bases). Germline lookup yields CDR1 SGHAT and CDR2 FQNNGV. Trimming took 2 bases from V and 2 from J, leaving 9 bases between them. The CDR3 covers 14 residues. The CDR3 bases are TGTGCCAGCAGCTTAACGGGGGAACAAGAGACCCAGTACTTC. Amino acids: CASSLTGEQETQYF. The whole variable domain, remainder taken from reference TRBV11-2 and TRBJ2-5, is EAGVAQSPRYKIIEKRQSVAFWCNPISGHATLYWYQQILGQGPKLLIQFQNNGVVDDSQLPKDRFSAERLKGVDSTLKIQPAKLEDSAVYLCASSLTGEQETQYFGPGTRLLVL.

The chain combines TRBV6-5 with TRBJ1-2, with 8 bases identical to TRBD1. The CDR3 is made up of 15 amino acids. The V segment lost 2 bases and the J segment 2 bases; nucleotides outside the gene matches: 4. In germline, CDR1 is MNHEY, CDR2 SVGAGI. CDR3 region: CASSYQRQGNYGYTF. The CDR3 bases are TGTGCCAGCAGTTACCAGAGACAGGGGAACTATGGCTACACCTTC.

The rearrangement links TRBV20-1 to TRBJ2-4, with TRBD2 matching 9 bases. V dropped 2 bases and J dropped 3; count of bases not matched to a gene: 8. The CDR3 is 16 amino acids. From germline, CDR1 is DFQATT and CDR2 SNEGSKA (reference sequence). CDR3 coding DNA: TGCAGTGCTAGACGGATCATTAGCGGGGGCAAAAACATTCAGTACTTC. This codes for CSARRIISGGKNIQYF.